The 23 T cell receptor beta chains given below trace back to one sample, sequenced in a study of blood T cells in healthy people across ages. A second PCR, run for roughly 7 to 12 cycles, used a sample-barcoded 5' primer plus a J-beta primer mix. TCRdb reprocessed the 5' RACE reads via MiXCR and lists one record per CDR3 protein. The table includes over 750,000 distinct CDR3 sequences, 20% to 25% detected once. These data were also filed under a second study, of T cells of mothers and their children.

Sequencing was done on a sample of blood. The origin of the receptors is a boy aged 5-17 years in good health.

The V and J genes are TRBV9 and TRBJ2-2, with TRBD2 matching 10 bases. Germline values: CDR1 SGDLS, CDR2 YYNGEE. The CDR3 extends over 18 amino acids. With V trimmed by 1 base and J by 3 bases, 9 bases remained unmatched. This chain's CDR3 is CASSVSLAGVWDTGELFF. In nucleotides, the CDR3 is TGTGCCAGCAGCGTAAGTCTAGCGGGAGTCTGGGACACCGGGGAGCTGTTTTTT.

The V and J genes are TRBV6-2 or TRBV6-3 and TRBJ2-5; D unresolved. This CDR3 is built from 13 residues. Between the trimmed V and J ends, which lost 5 bases and 4 bases, there was a span of 11 bases. Germline assignment: CDR1 MNHEY and CDR2 SVGEGT. CDR3 DNA sequence: TGTGCCAGCAGTGGGGATTTCGGAGAGACCCAGTACTTC. Translating it yields CASSGDFGETQYF.

The genes are TRBV20-1 and TRBJ2-1; no clear D gene. Looked up from germline, CDR1 is DFQATT and CDR2 is SNEGSKA (reference sequence). CDR3 length: 11 residues. With 3 bases removed from V and 7 bases from J, the gap between germline ends came to 7 bases. For the CDR3, the DNA is TGCAGTGCTAGGACAAGAAATGAGCAGTTCTTC. Translated, it gives CSARTRNEQFF.

This clonotype has a count of ten or more. The V gene is TRBV15, the J gene TRBJ1-2, with 7 bases lining up with TRBD1. CDR1 is LNHNV and CDR2 is YYDKDF in the germline V gene (reference sequence). The CDR3 runs 15 residues. The J segment lost 5 bases and the V segment lost 3 bases, leaving 9 bases of the junction unmatched. CDR3 sequence reads: CATSSDPGQSYGYTF. CDR3 coding DNA: TGTGCCACCAGCAGTGACCCGGGACAGTCGTATGGCTACACCTTC. Full variable domain (rest looked up from reference TRBV15 and TRBJ1-2): DAMVIQNPRYQVTQFGKPVTLSCSQTLNHNVMYWYQQKSSQAPKLLFHYYDKDFNNEADTPDNFQSRRPNTSFCFLDIRSPGLGDTAMYLCATSSDPGQSYGYTFGSGTRLTVV.

Only a few counts were recorded for this clonotype. The CDR3 is CASSVHLGMEETQYF. Here the CDR3 DNA reads TGTGCCAGCAGTGTCCACTTGGGGATGGAAGAGACCCAGTACTTC. The V call is TRBV6-1, the J call TRBJ2-5; D remains unclear. This CDR3 has 15 residues. V was cut by 4 bases and J by 3 bases, with 15 bases left in between. Germline V lookup: CDR1 MNHNS, CDR2 SASEGT.

In this sample, this clonotype turned up a few times. The V gene is TRBV7-9, the J gene TRBJ2-1; possible D gene TRBD1, 5 bases. The CDR3 extends over 17 amino acids. The V gene's germline CDR1 is SEHNR and CDR2 FQNEAQ (reference sequence). Between the trimmed V and J ends, which lost 6 bases and 8 bases, there was a span of 26 bases. CDR3 amino acids: CASSPRVVTEDLHEQFF. CDR3 nucleotide sequence: TGTGCCAGCAGTCCCAGAGTCGTGACAGAGGATCTCCATGAGCAGTTCTTC.

There are a few counts of this clonotype. This chain connects TRBV4-2 to TRBJ2-1; 8 nucleotides match TRBD2. The CDR3 extends over 16 amino acids. The V segment lost 0 bases and the J segment 6 bases; nucleotides outside the gene matches: 7. The germline CDR1 and CDR2 sequences are LGHNA and YNFKEQ. CDR3 sequence: CASSQDLGTSFNEQFF. CDR3 DNA sequence: TGTGCCAGCAGCCAAGACCTTGGGACTAGTTTCAATGAGCAGTTCTTC.

The table lists this clonotype with a few counts. This CDR3 is CSVEEAGLSLGAFF. CDR3 DNA sequence: TGCAGCGTTGAAGAGGCAGGGCTCTCCCTGGGAGCTTTCTTT. V usage is TRBV29-1 and J usage is TRBJ1-1, with D possibly TRBD1 on 5 matching bases. The CDR3 length is 14 residues. Trimming removed 0 bases at V and 10 bases at J, with 18 bases between. The V gene's germline CDR1 is SQVTM and CDR2 ANQGSEA. Filled out from reference TRBV29-1 and TRBJ1-1, the complete variable domain reads SAVISQKPSRDICQRGTSLTIQCQVDSQVTMMFWYRQQPGQSLTLIATANQGSEATYESGFVIDKFPISRPNLTFSTLTVSNMSPEDSSIYLCSVEEAGLSLGAFFGQGTRLTVV.

The chain joins TRBV6-2 or TRBV6-3 to TRBJ2-3, with D perhaps given as TRBD1 or TRBD2 (5 bases each). CDR1 and CDR2 (germline): MNHEY, SVGEGT. The CDR3 loop spans 15 amino acids. V gave up 2 bases and J gave up 4 bases, with 13 bases separating them. The CDR3 sequence is CASSYGGGWADTQYF. DNA for the CDR3: TGTGCCAGCAGTTACGGTGGGGGTTGGGCAGATACGCAGTATTTT.

The rearrangement links TRBV11-2 to TRBJ2-6, with D tentatively TRBD1 (5 bases). The CDR3 totals 15 residues. V lost 5 bases to trimming and J lost 1 base, with 9 bases between them. The germline CDR1 and CDR2 sequences are SGHAT and FQNNGV. Here the CDR3 reads CASSLRQSGANVLTF. The CDR3 DNA follows: TGTGCCAGCAGCCTAAGACAGTCTGGGGCCAACGTCCTGACTTTC. Combining the CDR3 with reference TRBV11-2 and TRBJ2-6 gives the whole variable domain EAGVAQSPRYKIIEKRQSVAFWCNPISGHATLYWYQQILGQGPKLLIQFQNNGVVDDSQLPKDRFSAERLKGVDSTLKIQPAKLEDSAVYLCASSLRQSGANVLTFGAGSRLTVL.

Only a few counts were recorded for this clonotype. This rearrangement joins TRBV4-3 to TRBJ1-1; D might be TRBD1 (5 bases). The CDR3 runs 18 residues. Germline V lookup: CDR1 LGHNA, CDR2 YSLEER. The ends were cut back, 5 bases at V and 5 bases at J, with 27 bases in the middle. This CDR3 is CASSSSRGGSLGQTEAFF. The CDR3 coding sequence is TGCGCCAGCAGCTCTTCCCGCGGGGGATCGTTGGGTCAGACTGAAGCTTTCTTT.

The CDR3 sequence: CASSQEASTSYEQYF. As DNA, the CDR3 is TGCGCCAGCAGCCAAGAGGCCAGTACTTCCTACGAGCAGTACTTC. J is TRBJ2-7 and V is TRBV4-1, with unresolved D. Germline CDR1 is MGHRA and CDR2 is YSYEKL. V was clipped by 0 bases and J by 1 base, with 10 bases between them. CDR3 length: 15 residues.

This clonotype was picked up a small number of times. CDR3 loop: CASRMGQGAYGYTF. CDR3 nucleotide sequence: TGTGCCAGCAGAATGGGACAGGGGGCATATGGCTACACCTTC. The chain is built from TRBV6-4 and TRBJ1-2, with 12 bases fitting TRBD1. CDR3 length: 14 residues. V shed 6 bases, J shed 5 bases, and the junction held 4 bases outside the gene matches. The germline CDR1 and CDR2 sequences are MRHNA and SNTAGT.

The J gene is TRBJ2-3, the V gene TRBV4-3; TRBD2 might be the D (7 bases). V was shortened by 1 base and J by 4 bases, with 15 bases between the two germline ends. The CDR3 extends over 16 amino acids. CDR1 is LGHNA and CDR2 is YSLEER in the germline V gene. DNA of the CDR3: TGCGCCAGCAGCCAAGGAGGGAGGGGGACGGCAGATACGCAGTATTTT. Protein sequence: CASSQGGRGTADTQYF.

This clonotype has more than one count but fewer than ten. The chain couples TRBV6-6 to TRBJ2-4; perhaps D is TRBD1 or TRBD2 (5 bases each). This CDR3 region has 14 residues. Trimming removed 6 bases at V and 3 bases at J, with 12 bases between. The germline V gene encodes CDR1 MNHNY and CDR2 SVGAGI (reference sequence). DNA for the CDR3: TGTGCCAGCAGGTCCCCAGGGAGCAAAAACATTCAGTACTTC. It is translated as CASRSPGSKNIQYF.

This chain uses TRBV3-1 with TRBJ1-5, with D unresolved. This CDR3 contains 15 residues. The V gene lost 4 bases and the J gene lost 1 base, with 11 bases spanning the gap. Germline CDR1 reads LGHDT; CDR2 reads YNNKEL (reference sequence). The CDR3 spells CASSLAYSSNQPQHF. CDR3 DNA sequence: TGTGCCAGCAGCCTCGCGTACTCGAGCAATCAGCCCCAGCATTTT.

The V gene is TRBV7-2, the J gene TRBJ2-2; no clear D gene. There are 14 residues in the CDR3. The V end lost 3 bases, the J end lost 0 bases, and 5 bases lay between the germline ends. CDR1 and CDR2 (germline): SGHTA, FQGNSA. CDR3 coding DNA: TGTGCCAGCAGCTTTTCGGCGAACACCGGGGAGCTGTTTTTT. Protein product: CASSFSANTGELFF. Combining the CDR3 with reference TRBV7-2 and TRBJ2-2 gives the whole variable domain GAGVSQSPSNKVTEKGKDVELRCDPISGHTALYWYRQSLGQGLEFLIYFQGNSAPDKSGLPSDRFSAERTGGSVSTLTIQRTQQEDSAVYLCASSFSANTGELFFGEGSRLTVL.

This clonotype was counted only a few times. The V call is TRBV28, the J call TRBJ2-5, with 10 bases identical to TRBD2. Germline CDR1 is MDHEN and CDR2 is SYDVKM. The CDR3 runs 13 residues. In nucleotides, the CDR3 is TGTGCTATTGGACTAGCGGACCAAGAGACCCAGTACTTC. Residues: CAIGLADQETQYF. Based on the CDR3 plus reference TRBV28 and TRBJ2-5, the full variable domain is DVKVTQSSRYLVKRTGEKVFLECVQDMDHENMFWYRQDPGLGLRLIYFSYDVKMKEKGDIPEGYSVSREKKERFSLILESASTNQTSMYLCAIGLADQETQYFGPGTRLLVL.

This clonotype was counted a few times. The rearrangement links TRBV7-6 to TRBJ2-5; the D gene is possibly TRBD2 (8 bases). Germline V lookup: CDR1 SGHVS, CDR2 FNYEAQ. CDR3 size: 16 residues. V was clipped by 1 base and J by 11 bases, with 23 bases between them. This chain's CDR3 is CASSLEGTAVRGGQYF. The CDR3 bases are TGTGCCAGCAGCTTAGAAGGGACAGCCGTCCGGGGGGGGCAGTACTTC.

This clonotype was seen a handful of times. The rearrangement links TRBV10-1 to TRBJ2-5, with 7 bases matching TRBD1. The germline gives CDR1 WNHNN, CDR2 SYGVQD (reference sequence). With V trimmed by 5 bases and J by 5 bases, 11 bases remained unmatched. The CDR3 length is 15 residues. CDR3 bases: TGCGCCAGCAGTCCTGAGACAGGGACCCGGGAGACCCAGTACTTC. Residues: CASSPETGTRETQYF.

The chain employs TRBV10-3 and TRBJ2-1; the D call may be TRBD1 or TRBD2 (5 bases each). The germline V and J ends were trimmed by 9 bases and 6 bases, with 12 bases remaining between them. Germline V gene data show CDR1 as ENHRY and CDR2 as SYGVKD. The CDR3 is 12 residues long. CDR3 sequence reads: CAIPGSGNEQFF. In nucleotides, the CDR3 is TGTGCCATACCAGGGAGCGGCAATGAGCAGTTCTTC.

This clonotype showed up just a few times. The chain uses TRBV6-5 and TRBJ2-7; 8 bases match TRBD1. With V trimmed by 1 base and J by 5 bases, 4 bases remained unmatched. Germline V lookup: CDR1 MNHEY, CDR2 SVGAGI. The CDR3 is 14 amino acids. The CDR3 protein is CASSYYQGADEQYF. The CDR3 DNA sequence: TGTGCCAGCAGTTACTACCAGGGGGCAGACGAGCAGTACTTC.

The V gene is TRBV21-1, the J gene TRBJ2-7; the table gives TRBD1 as D, unverified against the DNA. TRBV21-1 is listed as a pseudogene. This CDR3 is built from 17 residues. CDR3: CASSKATFGTGGPEQYF. The CDR3 coding sequence is TGTGCCAGCAGCAAAGCGACCTTTGGGACAGGGGGCCCCGAGCAGTACTTC.